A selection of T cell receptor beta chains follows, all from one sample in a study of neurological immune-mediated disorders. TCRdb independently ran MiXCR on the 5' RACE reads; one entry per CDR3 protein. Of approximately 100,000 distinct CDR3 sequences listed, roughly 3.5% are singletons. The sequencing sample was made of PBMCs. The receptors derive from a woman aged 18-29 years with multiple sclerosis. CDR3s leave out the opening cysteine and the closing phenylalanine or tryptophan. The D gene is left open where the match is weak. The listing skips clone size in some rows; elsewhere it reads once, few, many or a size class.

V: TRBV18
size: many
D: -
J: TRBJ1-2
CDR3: ASSPLSSLRLEGYT

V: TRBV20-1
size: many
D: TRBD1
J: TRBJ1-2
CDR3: SAANVLGTGYGYT

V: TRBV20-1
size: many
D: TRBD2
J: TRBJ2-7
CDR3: SARDKREGRGWQY

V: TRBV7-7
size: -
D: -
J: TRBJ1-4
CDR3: ASSSGVYGEKLF

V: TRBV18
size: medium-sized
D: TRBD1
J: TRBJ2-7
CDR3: ASSPPVGQSPRSSYEQY

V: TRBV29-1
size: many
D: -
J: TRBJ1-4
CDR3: SVRTVATNEKLF

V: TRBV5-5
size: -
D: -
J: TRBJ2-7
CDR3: ASSFRSPLSYEQY

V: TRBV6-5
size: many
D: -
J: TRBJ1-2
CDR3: ASSYSASGANYGYT

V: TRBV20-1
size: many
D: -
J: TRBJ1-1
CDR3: SAIGGSGTEAF

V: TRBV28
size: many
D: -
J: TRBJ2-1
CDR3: ASSFMARQV

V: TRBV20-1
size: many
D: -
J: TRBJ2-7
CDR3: SARGDTTWQY

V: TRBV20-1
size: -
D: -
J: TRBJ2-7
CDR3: SARPPIVGEQY

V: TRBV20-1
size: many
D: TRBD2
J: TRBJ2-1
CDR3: SADQLAKDDEQF

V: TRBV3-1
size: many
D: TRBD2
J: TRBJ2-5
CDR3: ASSLPGGETQY

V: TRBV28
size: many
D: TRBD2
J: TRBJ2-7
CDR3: ASPASGNSYEQY

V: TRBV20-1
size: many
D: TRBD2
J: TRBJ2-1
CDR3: SAPWGLAGEFSYNEQF

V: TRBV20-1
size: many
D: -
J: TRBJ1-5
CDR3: SARERGFQEPQH

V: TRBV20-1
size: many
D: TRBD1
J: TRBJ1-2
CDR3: SALQGLYGYT

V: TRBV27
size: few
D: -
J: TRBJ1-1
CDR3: ASSYQGNTEAF

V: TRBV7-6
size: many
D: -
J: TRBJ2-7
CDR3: ASSLGSAEQY

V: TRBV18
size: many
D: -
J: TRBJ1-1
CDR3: ASSPPAPEAF

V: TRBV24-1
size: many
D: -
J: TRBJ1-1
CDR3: ATSDPPRGFTEAF

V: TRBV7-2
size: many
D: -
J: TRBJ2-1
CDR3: ASSLGADYNEQF

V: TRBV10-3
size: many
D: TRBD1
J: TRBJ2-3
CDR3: AISEGTGSTDTQY

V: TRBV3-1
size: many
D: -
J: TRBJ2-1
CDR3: ASSSTGAGAFNEQF

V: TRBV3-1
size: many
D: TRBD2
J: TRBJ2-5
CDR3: ASSQDPAGGPETQY

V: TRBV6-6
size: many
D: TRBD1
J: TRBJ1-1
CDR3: ASTLSRQGANTEAF

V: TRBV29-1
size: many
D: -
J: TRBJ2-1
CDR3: SVGAYNEQF

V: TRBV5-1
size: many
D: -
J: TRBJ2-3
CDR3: ASSSSTDTQY

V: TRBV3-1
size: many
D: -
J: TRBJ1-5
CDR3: ASSQDPVRPQH